A selection of T cell receptor beta chains follows, all from one sample in a study of shared clonotypes between healthy human individuals. Profiling relied on immunoSEQ multiplex PCR, and the TCRdb table lists in-frame clones only, not all of them. The profile shows 2,500,000 or so clones, 90% to 95% of them singletons. Sample: naive CD4+ T cells from PBMCs. All receptors come from a man between 18 and 29 years old in good health. Some clones in this sample may be carry-over from other donors' samples. The CDR3 runs from the conserved cysteine through the conserved F or W. The D gene is left open where the match is weak. Clone size is not always given. Where it is, it says once, few, many or a class for expanded clones.

abundance	v_gene	d_gene	j_gene	CDR3aa	CDR3nt
.	TRBV30	TRBD1	TRBJ1-4	CAWSRGAQSTNEKLFF	TGTGCCTGGAGCAGGGGGGCGCAATCAACTAATGAAAAACTGTTTTTT
.	TRBV7-6	TRBD1	TRBJ1-1	CASSRRSGKGQAMNTEAFF	TGTGCCAGCAGCCGACGTTCGGGAAAAGGACAGGCCATGAACACTGAAGCTTTCTTT
.	TRBV4-1	TRBD2	TRBJ2-1	CASSRGTSGRLNEQFF	TGCGCCAGCAGCCGCGGGACTAGCGGGAGGTTGAATGAGCAGTTCTTC
.	TRBV27	TRBD1	TRBJ2-5	CASSFGDRVGETQYF	TGTGCCAGCAGTTTCGGGGACAGGGTGGGAGAGACCCAGTACTTC
once	TRBV5-4	TRBD2	TRBJ2-2	CASSLGLAGKTGELFF	TGTGCCAGCAGCTTGGGGCTAGCGGGTAAAACCGGGGAGCTGTTTTTT
.	TRBV6-1	TRBD1	TRBJ2-2	CASRETGGNTGELFF	TGTGCCAGCAGGGAGACAGGGGGGAACACCGGGGAGCTGTTTTTT
.	TRBV20-1	.	TRBJ2-5	CSARPQETQYF	TGCAGTGCTCGGCCGCAAGAGACCCAGTACTTC
.	TRBV18	.	TRBJ1-2	CASSRPQGRSNYGYTF	TGTGCCAGCTCGCGACCACAGGGAAGATCTAACTATGGCTACACCTTC
.	TRBV7-2	TRBD2	TRBJ2-1	CASSPPGTRGNEQFF	TGTGCCAGCAGCCCGCCCGGGACTAGGGGAAATGAGCAGTTCTTC
.	TRBV5-1	.	TRBJ1-3	CASSLEGSGNTIYF	TGCGCCAGCAGCTTGGAGGGATCTGGAAACACCATATATTTT
.	TRBV7-2	.	TRBJ1-2	CASSPDAGTYGYTF	TGTGCCAGCAGCCCTGATGCCGGGACGTATGGCTACACCTTC
.	TRBV5-4	TRBD2	TRBJ2-7	CASSSGTSGNYEQYF	TGTGCCAGCAGCTCCGGGACTAGCGGAAACTACGAGCAGTACTTC
.	TRBV28	.	TRBJ1-2	CASTISGNGYTF	TGTGCCAGCACCATATCGGGGAATGGCTACACCTTC
.	TRBV5-1	TRBD1	TRBJ2-2	CASSPGQGWAGELFF	TGCGCCAGCAGCCCGGGACAGGGATGGGCCGGGGAGCTGTTTTTT
.	TRBV27	.	TRBJ2-4	CASRVQGQGDIQYF	TGTGCCAGCAGGGTGCAGGGGCAGGGAGACATTCAGTACTTC
few	TRBV5-1	.	TRBJ1-1	CASSFETGWNTEAFF	TGCGCCAGCAGCTTTGAGACAGGTTGGAACACTGAAGCTTTCTTT
.	TRBV6-5	.	TRBJ2-7	CASSVPGGLYEQYF	TGTGCCAGCAGCGTCCCAGGCGGGCTCTACGAGCAGTACTTC
.	TRBV4-3	.	TRBJ1-4	CASGLWATNEKLFF	TGCGCCAGCGGCCTCTGGGCAACTAATGAAAAACTGTTTTTT
.	TRBV6-5	.	TRBJ2-7	CASSYSSSSYEQYF	TGTGCCAGCAGTTACTCGAGTTCATCCTACGAGCAGTACTTC
.	TRBV19	TRBD2	TRBJ2-3	CASSIGTTSDGTDTQYF	TGTGCCAGTAGTATAGGTACGACTAGCGATGGCACAGATACGCAGTATTTT
.	TRBV11-2	TRBD1	TRBJ2-5	CASSFTRPGQEYF	TGTGCCAGCAGCTTTACCAGGCCGGGACAGGAGTACTTC
.	TRBV7-2	.	TRBJ2-5	CASSENRVAGETQYF	TGTGCCAGCAGCGAAAACCGGGTAGCAGGAGAGACCCAGTACTTC
.	TRBV2	.	TRBJ2-7	CASSDRGTYEQYF	TGTGCCAGCAGTGACAGGGGCACCTACGAGCAGTACTTC
.	TRBV6-1	TRBD2	TRBJ2-5	CASNSLASGWQTQYF	TGTGCCAGCAACTCCTTGGCTAGCGGGTGGCAGACCCAGTACTTC
.	TRBV5-1	.	TRBJ1-1	CASSLVGGAITEAFF	TGCGCCAGCAGCTTGGTTGGGGGCGCGATCACTGAAGCTTTCTTT
.	TRBV28	.	TRBJ2-2	CASSLLGQAHSTGELFF	TGTGCCAGCAGTTTATTAGGTCAGGCTCATTCCACCGGGGAGCTGTTTTTT